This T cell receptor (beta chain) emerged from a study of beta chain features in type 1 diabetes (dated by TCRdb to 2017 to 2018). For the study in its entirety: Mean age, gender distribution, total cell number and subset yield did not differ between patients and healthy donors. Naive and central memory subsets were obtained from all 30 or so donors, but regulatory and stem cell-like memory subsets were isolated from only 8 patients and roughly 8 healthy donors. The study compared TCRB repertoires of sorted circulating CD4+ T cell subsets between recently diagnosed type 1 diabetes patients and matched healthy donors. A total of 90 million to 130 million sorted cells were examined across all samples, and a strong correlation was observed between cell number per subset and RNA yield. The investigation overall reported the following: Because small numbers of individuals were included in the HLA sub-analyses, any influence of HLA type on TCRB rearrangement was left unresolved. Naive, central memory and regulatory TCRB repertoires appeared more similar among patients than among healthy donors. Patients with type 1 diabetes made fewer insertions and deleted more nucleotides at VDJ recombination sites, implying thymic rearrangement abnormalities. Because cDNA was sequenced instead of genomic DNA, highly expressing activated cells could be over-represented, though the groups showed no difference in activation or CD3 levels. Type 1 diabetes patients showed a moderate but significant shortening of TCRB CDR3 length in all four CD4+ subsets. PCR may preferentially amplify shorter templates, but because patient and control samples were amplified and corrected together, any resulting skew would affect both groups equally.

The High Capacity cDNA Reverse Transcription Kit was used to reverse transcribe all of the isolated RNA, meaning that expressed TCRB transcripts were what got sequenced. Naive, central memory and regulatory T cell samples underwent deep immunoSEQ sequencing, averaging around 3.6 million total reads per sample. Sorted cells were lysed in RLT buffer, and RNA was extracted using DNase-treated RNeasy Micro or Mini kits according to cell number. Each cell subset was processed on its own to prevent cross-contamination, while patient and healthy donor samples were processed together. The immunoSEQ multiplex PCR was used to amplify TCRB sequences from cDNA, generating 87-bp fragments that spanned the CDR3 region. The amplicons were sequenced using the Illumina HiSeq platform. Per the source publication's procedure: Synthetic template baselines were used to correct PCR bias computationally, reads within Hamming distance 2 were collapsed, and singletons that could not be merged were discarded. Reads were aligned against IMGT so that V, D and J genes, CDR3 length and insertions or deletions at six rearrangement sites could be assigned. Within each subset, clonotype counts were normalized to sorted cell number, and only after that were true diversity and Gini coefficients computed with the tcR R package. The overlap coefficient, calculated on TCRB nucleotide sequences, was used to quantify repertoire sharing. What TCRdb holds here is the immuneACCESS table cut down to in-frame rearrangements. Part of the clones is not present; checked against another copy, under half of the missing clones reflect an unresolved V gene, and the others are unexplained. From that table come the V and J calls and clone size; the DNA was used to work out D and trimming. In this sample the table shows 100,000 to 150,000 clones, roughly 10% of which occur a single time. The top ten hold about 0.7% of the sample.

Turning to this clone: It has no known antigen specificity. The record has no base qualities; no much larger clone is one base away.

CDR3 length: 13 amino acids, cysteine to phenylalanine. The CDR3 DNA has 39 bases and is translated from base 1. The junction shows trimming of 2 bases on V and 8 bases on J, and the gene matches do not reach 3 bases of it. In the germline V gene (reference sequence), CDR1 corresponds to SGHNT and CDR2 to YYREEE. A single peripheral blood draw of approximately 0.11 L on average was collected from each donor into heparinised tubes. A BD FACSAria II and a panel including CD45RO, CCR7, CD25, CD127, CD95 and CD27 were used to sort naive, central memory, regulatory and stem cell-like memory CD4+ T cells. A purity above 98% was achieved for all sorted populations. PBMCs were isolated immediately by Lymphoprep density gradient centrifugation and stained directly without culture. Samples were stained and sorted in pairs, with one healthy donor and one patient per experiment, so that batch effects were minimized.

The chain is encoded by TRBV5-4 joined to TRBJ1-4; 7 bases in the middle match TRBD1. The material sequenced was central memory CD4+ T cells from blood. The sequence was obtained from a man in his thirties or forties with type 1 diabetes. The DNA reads TGTGCCAGCAGCTTACAGGGGAGAGAAAAACTGTTTTTT. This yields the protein CASSLQGREKLFF. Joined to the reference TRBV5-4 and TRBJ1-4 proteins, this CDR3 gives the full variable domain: ETGVTQSPTHLIKTRGQQVTLRCSSQSGHNTVSWYQQALGQGPQFIFQYYREEENGRGNFPPRFSGLQFPNYSSELNVNALELDDSALYLCASSLQGREKLFFGSGTQLSVL.